This T cell receptor (beta chain) was recorded in a study of blood T cell repertoires in COVID-19. The CDR3 consists of 13 residues. Germline V gene data show CDR1 as SNHLY and CDR2 as FYNNEI. V was clipped by 10 bases and J by 4 bases, with 14 bases between them. Clones were read by immunoSEQ multiplex PCR, and TCRdb kept only the in-frame ones, dropping some. Seen here are over 200,000 clones, less than 85% observed once, and the top ten hold less than 2%. This clone has a count of ten or more. Sequences were obtained from PBMCs or T cells enriched from blood (not recorded which). The TCR sequence derives from a man aged 60 to 69 who had recovered from COVID-19. This chain links TRBV2 with TRBJ1-5, with D perhaps matching TRBD1 (6 bases). CDR3 sequence: CATMGQPNQPQHF. CDR3 sequence (DNA): TGTGCCACGATGGGACAACCTAATCAGCCCCAGCATTTT.